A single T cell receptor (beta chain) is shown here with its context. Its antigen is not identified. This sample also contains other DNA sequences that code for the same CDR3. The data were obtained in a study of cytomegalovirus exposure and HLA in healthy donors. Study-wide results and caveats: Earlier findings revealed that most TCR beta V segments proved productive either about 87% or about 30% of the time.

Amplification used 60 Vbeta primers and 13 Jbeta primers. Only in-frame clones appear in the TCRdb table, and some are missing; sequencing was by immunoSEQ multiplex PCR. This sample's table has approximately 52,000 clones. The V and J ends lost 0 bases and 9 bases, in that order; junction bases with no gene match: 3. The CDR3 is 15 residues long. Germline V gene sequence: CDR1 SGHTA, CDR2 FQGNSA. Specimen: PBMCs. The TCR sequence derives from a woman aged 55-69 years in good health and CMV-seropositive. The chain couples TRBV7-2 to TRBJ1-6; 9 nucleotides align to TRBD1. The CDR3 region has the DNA TGTGCCAGCAGCTTAGCCGACAGGGGGGTTTCACCCCTCCACTTT. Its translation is CASSLADRGVSPLHF.